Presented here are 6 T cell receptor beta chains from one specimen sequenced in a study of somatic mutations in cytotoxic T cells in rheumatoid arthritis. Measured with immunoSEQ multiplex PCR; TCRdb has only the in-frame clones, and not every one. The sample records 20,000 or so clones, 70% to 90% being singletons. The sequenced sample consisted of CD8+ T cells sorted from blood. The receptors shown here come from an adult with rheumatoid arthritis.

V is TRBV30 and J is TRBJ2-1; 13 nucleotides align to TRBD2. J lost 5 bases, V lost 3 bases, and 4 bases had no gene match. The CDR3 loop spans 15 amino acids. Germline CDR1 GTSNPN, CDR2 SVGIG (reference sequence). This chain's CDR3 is CAWSGLAGANNEQFF. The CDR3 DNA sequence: TGTGCCTGGAGCGGACTAGCGGGGGCAAACAATGAGCAGTTCTTC.

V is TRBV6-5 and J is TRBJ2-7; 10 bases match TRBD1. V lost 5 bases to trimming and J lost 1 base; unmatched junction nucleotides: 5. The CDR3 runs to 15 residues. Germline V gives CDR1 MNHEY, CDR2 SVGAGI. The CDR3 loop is CASSAPGQGSYEQYF. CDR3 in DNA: TGTGCCAGCAGTGCACCGGGACAGGGGTCCTACGAGCAGTACTTC.

The CDR3 DNA reads as TGCGCCAGCAGCCAAGATCCGGCAGAAGAGACCCAGTACTTC. Translated, it gives CASSQDPAEETQYF. The J gene is TRBJ2-5, the V gene TRBV4-3, with no clear D. CDR1 and CDR2 from the germline V gene are LGHNA and YSLEER. The CDR3 is made up of 14 amino acids. The V gene lost 0 bases and the J gene lost 3 bases, with 8 bases spanning the gap.

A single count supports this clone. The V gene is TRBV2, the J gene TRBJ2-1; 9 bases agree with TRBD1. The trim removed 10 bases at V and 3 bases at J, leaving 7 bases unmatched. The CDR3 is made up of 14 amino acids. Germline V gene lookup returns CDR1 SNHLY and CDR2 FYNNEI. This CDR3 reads CAIPRQGGYNEQFF. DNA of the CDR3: TGTGCCATTCCCAGACAGGGGGGCTACAATGAGCAGTTCTTC.

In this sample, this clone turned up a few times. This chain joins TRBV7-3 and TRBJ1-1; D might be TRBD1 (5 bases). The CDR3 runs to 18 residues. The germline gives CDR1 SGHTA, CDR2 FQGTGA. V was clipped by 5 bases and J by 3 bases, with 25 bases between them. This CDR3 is CASSLSAQGPLGDTEAFF. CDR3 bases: TGTGCCAGCAGCCTCTCGGCGCAGGGCCCACTAGGAGACACTGAAGCTTTCTTT.

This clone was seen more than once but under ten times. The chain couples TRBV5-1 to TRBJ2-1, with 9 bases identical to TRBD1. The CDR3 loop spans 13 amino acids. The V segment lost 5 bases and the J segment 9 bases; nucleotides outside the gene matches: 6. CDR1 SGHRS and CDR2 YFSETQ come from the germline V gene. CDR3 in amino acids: CASRYTGGSEQFF. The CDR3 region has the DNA TGCGCCAGCAGATATACAGGGGGCAGTGAGCAGTTCTTC.